The present TCR beta chain was sequenced within a study of blood T cell repertoires in COVID-19. About the study: Samples of COVID-19 (acute and convalescent) were obtained from the United States, Italy and Spain. T cells, B-cell-depleted T cells, or PBMCs supplied cDNA or gDNA.

Original methodology: Reference gene primers were amplified, and this amplification served to estimate nucleated cell counts. Method: immunoSEQ multiplex PCR; TCRdb's copy keeps in-frame clones and lacks some. V, J and clone size were drawn from that table, and D and trimming were deduced from the DNA. The sample lists 200,000 to 250,000 clones; 70% to 90% were seen once. Germline CDR1 reads LNHDA; CDR2 reads SQIVND (reference sequence). This CDR3 is built from 18 residues. V shed 1 base and J shed 3 bases, with 19 bases lying between them. J is TRBJ2-1 and V is TRBV19, with a tentative D call TRBD1 (5 bases). Material: peripheral blood. The sequence came from an older man with acute or convalescent COVID-19. The CDR3 nucleotides are TGTGCCAGTAGTATAGGATCGACAGCCCAAATGCACTACAATGAGCAGTTCTTC. Protein sequence: CASSIGSTAQMHYNEQFF.